This T cell receptor beta chain emerged from a study of human T cells and chemical hapten exposure. Study details: Mostly female, the patients presented with alopecia areata, totalis or universalis.

The sample holds many counts of this clonotype. TCRdb reprocessed the RACE reads via MiXCR and lists one record per CDR3 protein. The profile shows roughly 70,000 distinct CDR3 sequences, roughly 9.2% of them singletons. Time point specified: patch test 1, 2 weeks after DPC sensitization. Noted treatment: therapeutic diphenylcyclopropenone sensitization with weekly scalp DPC. The trim removed 0 bases at V and 0 bases at J, leaving 1 base unmatched. Germline CDR1 reads GTSNPN; CDR2 reads SVGIG (reference sequence). The CDR3 has 14 amino acids. The sequenced sample was whole blood, obtained in connection with sensitization to the hapten diphenylcyclopropenone (DPC). This clonotype originated in a woman aged 40 to 55 with alopecia areata. Some clones in this sample may be carry-over from other donors' samples. The chain recombines TRBV30 with TRBJ1-2, with 7 bases that match TRBD1. The CDR3 protein is CAWSVQGANYGYTF. The CDR3 region has the DNA TGTGCCTGGAGTGTGCAGGGGGCTAACTATGGCTACACCTTC.